Shown below are 30 T cell receptor beta chains from a single sample sequenced in a study of identical twins. A single record per CDR3 protein comes from TCRdb applying MiXCR to the 5' RACE reads. In the table there are more than 400,000 distinct CDR3 sequences, roughly 15% of which are singletons. The data also belong to a second study, concerning yellow fever vaccine responses in identical twins.

The sample consisted of CD4+ T cells sorted from blood. The receptors come from a woman under 30 in good health.

V gene TRBV24-1 combines with J gene TRBJ2-1, with 9 bases aligning to TRBD2. From germline, CDR1 is KGHDR and CDR2 SFDVKD. The CDR3 spans 17 residues. The V and J ends lost 4 bases and 5 bases, in that order; junction bases with no gene match: 11. In DNA form, the CDR3 reads TGTGCCACCAGTGACCGCATTTTAGCGGGAGTCGACAATGAGCAGTTCTTC. Amino acid sequence: CATSDRILAGVDNEQFF.

The chain combines TRBV29-1 with TRBJ2-1, with 7 bases that match TRBD2. CDR3 size: 14 residues. With V trimmed by 5 bases and J by 4 bases, 8 bases remained unmatched. CDR1 and CDR2 (germline): SQVTM, ANQGSEA. DNA for the CDR3: TGCAGCGTTAAGCGGGACTTAAGTTACAATGAGCAGTTCTTC. The encoded protein is CSVKRDLSYNEQFF.

This clonotype has a handful of counts. This chain uses TRBV20-1 with TRBJ1-2; D is uncertain. The ends were cut back, 5 bases at V and 5 bases at J, with 9 bases in the middle. Germline values: CDR1 DFQATT, CDR2 SNEGSKA (reference sequence). This CDR3 spans 11 amino acids. This CDR3 reads CSASDGYGYTF. CDR3 bases: TGCAGTGCTTCAGACGGTTATGGCTACACCTTC.

The J gene is TRBJ2-1, the V gene TRBV5-4; 12 bases are shared with TRBD2. CDR3 length: 16 residues. Looked up from germline, CDR1 is SGHNT and CDR2 is YYREEE (reference sequence). The V gene end was trimmed by 3 bases and the J gene end by 8 bases; junction bases not matched to a gene: 9. The CDR3 DNA is TGTGCCAGCAGCTCCGTACTAGCGGGGGGTGTAGATGAGCAGTTCTTC. This translates into CASSSVLAGGVDEQFF.

This clonotype came up a few times. This chain connects TRBV12-3 or TRBV12-4 to TRBJ1-1, with D perhaps matching TRBD1 (6 bases). Trimming stripped 3 bases from V and 1 base from J, with 15 bases between. The CDR3 has 16 amino acids. The CDR3 DNA follows: TGTGCCAGCAGTTTCAGACAGGTCGGGGGGAACACTGAAGCTTTCTTT. It encodes CASSFRQVGGNTEAFF.

This clonotype has a handful of counts. The chain joins TRBV4-1 to TRBJ2-3, with D possibly being TRBD1 (5 bases). V was pared by 9 bases and J by 2 bases, with 12 bases between. CDR3 length: 13 residues. The germline gives CDR1 MGHRA, CDR2 YSYEKL. DNA of the CDR3: TGCGCCAGTAATAGGGGCAACACAGATACGCAGTATTTT. Translated, it gives CASNRGNTDTQYF.

This chain uses TRBV20-1 with TRBJ2-1, with 8 bases identical to TRBD2. The CDR3 runs 15 residues. Germline V gene lookup returns CDR1 DFQATT and CDR2 SNEGSKA (reference sequence). V was pared by 1 base and J by 4 bases, with 6 bases of the junction left unmatched. The CDR3 spells CSARAGVAGYNEQFF. The CDR3 region has the DNA TGCAGTGCTAGAGCTGGAGTAGCGGGGTACAATGAGCAGTTCTTC.

The sample holds a few counts of this clonotype. The chain recombines TRBV25-1 with TRBJ2-3, with D unresolved. Per germline, CDR1 MGHDK and CDR2 SYGVNS. This CDR3 has 12 residues. Between the trimmed V and J ends, which lost 3 bases and 5 bases, there was a span of 6 bases. The CDR3 here is CASSEAEDTQYF. The CDR3 DNA reads as TGTGCCAGCAGTGAGGCAGAAGATACGCAGTATTTT.

The table lists this clonotype with a few counts. The chain couples TRBV29-1 to TRBJ1-4; tentative D call: TRBD1 (5 bases). The V gene's germline CDR1 is SQVTM and CDR2 ANQGSEA. Trimming removed 5 bases at V and 3 bases at J, with 7 bases between. The CDR3 spans 12 residues. The CDR3 DNA is TGCAGCGTTAGGGGTGCTAATGAAAAACTGTTTTTT. This translates into CSVRGANEKLFF.

The chain employs TRBV6-5 and TRBJ2-2, with a tentative D call TRBD1 (5 bases). The CDR3 is 16 amino acids. The V gene's germline CDR1 is MNHEY and CDR2 SVGAGI. V was trimmed by 0 bases and J by 5 bases, leaving 13 bases between them. The CDR3 sequence is CASSYSGQGRTGELFF. In nucleotides, the CDR3 is TGTGCCAGCAGTTACTCAGGGCAGGGTAGGACCGGGGAGCTGTTTTTT.

The V and J genes are TRBV12-3 or TRBV12-4 and TRBJ2-7, with 8 bases matching TRBD2. The V segment lost 4 bases and the J segment 7 bases; nucleotides outside the gene matches: 9. The CDR3 has 14 residues. In DNA form, the CDR3 reads TGTGCCAGCAGTTCGGGGGGGGGAGGGAGTGAGCAGTACTTC. Amino acids: CASSSGGGGSEQYF.

The chain recombines TRBV24-1 with TRBJ2-3; 11 bases match TRBD2. The V gene end was trimmed by 4 bases and the J gene end by 3 bases; junction bases not matched to a gene: 11. Germline-derived CDR1 and CDR2 are KGHDR and SFDVKD. The CDR3 spans 18 residues. The CDR3 DNA reads TGTGCCACCAGTGACTATAGGACTAGCGGGCTTACAACAGATACGCAGTATTTT. Amino acids: CATSDYRTSGLTTDTQYF.

The chain couples TRBV10-3 to TRBJ2-2; D is unclear. CDR3 size: 15 residues. The V gene lost 6 bases and the J gene lost 3 bases, with 14 bases spanning the gap. From germline, CDR1 is ENHRY and CDR2 SYGVKD. Written as DNA, the CDR3 is TGTGCCATCAGGGGAACCGGGTTAGACACCGGGGAGCTGTTTTTT. This gives the protein CAIRGTGLDTGELFF.

The chain recombines TRBV6-5 with TRBJ1-5; unclear D gene. Germline values: CDR1 MNHEY, CDR2 SVGAGI. V lost 2 bases and J 0 bases, leaving 8 bases between the germline ends. The CDR3 length is 15 residues. CDR3 coding DNA: TGTGCCAGCAGTTACGGACGGTATAGCAATCAGCCCCAGCATTTT. Residues: CASSYGRYSNQPQHF.

This clonotype has more than one count but fewer than ten. The V and J genes are TRBV11-3 and TRBJ2-1, with a weak D call TRBD2 (5 bases). The CDR3 totals 15 residues. Germline CDR1 is SGHNT and CDR2 is YENEEA. V was clipped by 2 bases and J by 4 bases, with 12 bases between them. Here the CDR3 DNA reads TGTGCCAGCAGCTTACTAGGCGGGTTATACAATGAGCAGTTCTTC. It is translated as CASSLLGGLYNEQFF.

This clonotype was found a few times. Sequence at one end of the junction differs from germline and may be a read error. This chain links TRBV12-3 or TRBV12-4 with TRBJ2-2, with 7 bases identical to TRBD1. The CDR3 consists of 15 residues. The CDR3 coding sequence is TGTGCCAGCAGTTCTCGGCAGGGGGTGACCGGGGAACTGTTTTTT. Its protein is CASSSRQGVTGELFF.

The chain employs TRBV5-1 and TRBJ1-6; D uncertain. The length of the CDR3 is 15 residues. CDR1 and CDR2 from the germline V gene are SGHRS and YFSETQ. The ends were cut back, 4 bases at V and 2 bases at J, with 10 bases in the middle. This CDR3 reads CASSVTGTYNSPLHF. The DNA for the CDR3 is TGCGCCAGCAGCGTAACCGGGACCTATAATTCACCCCTCCACTTT.

The chain has TRBV12-3 or TRBV12-4 and TRBJ1-4; D gene ambiguous. The CDR3 runs to 13 residues. V was pared by 5 bases and J by 8 bases, with 12 bases between. For the CDR3, the DNA is TGTGCCAGCAGTACCCGGGTACGGGAAAAACTGTTTTTT. Translating it yields CASSTRVREKLFF.

The chain employs TRBV4-2 and TRBJ2-3; possibly TRBD1 or TRBD2 for D (5 bases each). Germline V gene data show CDR1 as LGHNA and CDR2 as YNFKEQ. This CDR3 has 18 residues. V shed 4 bases and J shed 2 bases, with 22 bases lying between them. CDR3 loop: CASSPEGNGALLTDTQYF. DNA for the CDR3: TGTGCCAGCAGCCCCGAGGGAAACGGGGCTCTCCTCACAGATACGCAGTATTTT.

This clonotype has just a few counts. The rearrangement joins TRBV7-9 to TRBJ2-7, with D possibly TRBD2 on 5 matching bases. Trimming left V 5 bases short and J 7 bases short, with 12 bases between. CDR1 and CDR2 from the germline V gene are SEHNR and FQNEAQ (reference sequence). The CDR3 totals 12 residues. CDR3 residues: CASSVYTGEQYF. The CDR3 bases are TGTGCCAGCAGCGTCTACACGGGGGAGCAGTACTTC. The variable domain in full, completed from reference TRBV7-9 and TRBJ2-7, reads DTGVSQNPRHKITKRGQNVTFRCDPISEHNRLYWYRQTLGQGPEFLTYFQNEAQLEKSRLLSDRFSAERPKGSFSTLEIQRTEQGDSAMYLCASSVYTGEQYFGPGTRLTVT.

This clonotype occurred a few times. The gene calls are TRBV20-1 and TRBJ2-1; TRBD2 agrees at 9 bases. This CDR3 contains 15 residues. Per germline, CDR1 DFQATT and CDR2 SNEGSKA (reference sequence). The J segment lost 3 bases and the V segment lost 3 bases, leaving 6 bases of the junction unmatched. The CDR3 sequence is CSASPSGKGYNEQFF. For the CDR3, the DNA is TGCAGTGCTAGTCCTAGCGGGAAGGGCTACAATGAGCAGTTCTTC.

This clonotype turned up a few times. The chain links TRBV6-1 to TRBJ2-1, with 8 bases that match TRBD2. The CDR3 spans 15 residues. Germline-derived CDR1 and CDR2 are MNHNS and SASEGT. The V and J ends lost 5 bases and 7 bases, in that order; junction bases with no gene match: 10. The CDR3 loop is CASSQSGLVGNEQFF. The CDR3 DNA follows: TGTGCCAGCAGTCAATCGGGACTAGTTGGGAATGAGCAGTTCTTC.

This clonotype has just a few counts. The gene calls are TRBV6-5 and TRBJ1-2; 8 bases match TRBD1. There are 15 residues in the CDR3. The germline gives CDR1 MNHEY, CDR2 SVGAGI. Trimming removed 2 bases from V and 3 bases from J; junction bases left unmatched: 5. The CDR3 spells CASSYTDRAHYGYTF. In nucleotides, the CDR3 is TGTGCCAGCAGTTACACGGACAGGGCGCACTATGGCTACACCTTC.

The V gene is TRBV2, the J gene TRBJ2-4, with D hard to call. In germline, CDR1 is SNHLY, CDR2 FYNNEI. This CDR3 spans 14 amino acids. The V and J ends lost 4 bases and 0 bases respectively, with 7 bases between them. The CDR3 here is CASSGLLAKNIQYF. The CDR3 DNA reads TGTGCCAGCAGTGGACTCCTAGCCAAAAACATTCAGTACTTC.

This clonotype was observed at least ten times. This chain uses TRBV12-3 or TRBV12-4 with TRBJ2-2; TRBD1 might be the D (5 bases). Trimming cost V 7 bases and J 1 base, with 10 bases left between them. This CDR3 spans 14 amino acids. The CDR3: CASKEQENTGELFF. The CDR3 nucleotides read TGTGCCAGCAAAGAACAGGAGAACACCGGGGAGCTGTTTTTT.

This clonotype was observed a handful of times. One end of the junction varies from germline; a read error may be responsible. This chain links TRBV3-1 with TRBJ1-2; D remains unclear. Germline assignment: CDR1 LGHDT and CDR2 YNNKEL (reference sequence). The CDR3 loop spans 12 amino acids. This chain's CDR3 is CASSQDHGRLRF. As DNA, the CDR3 is TGTGCCAGCAGCCAAGATCACGGGAGACTGCGCTTC.

This clonotype was found a few times. This sequence joins TRBV20-1 and TRBJ1-1, with a possible D match to TRBD1 (6 bases). The germline CDR1 and CDR2 sequences are DFQATT and SNEGSKA (reference sequence). Trimming pared 4 bases from V and 3 bases from J, leaving 9 bases between. This CDR3 has 12 residues. For the CDR3, the DNA is TGCAGTGCTACAAACAGGGACACTGAAGCTTTCTTT. Its translation: CSATNRDTEAFF.

The rearrangement links TRBV20-1 to TRBJ1-6; 12 positions agree with TRBD1. Germline lookup yields CDR1 DFQATT and CDR2 SNEGSKA (reference sequence). The ends lost 1 base at V and 8 bases at J; junction bases unmatched: 6. The CDR3 extends over 16 amino acids. Written as DNA, the CDR3 is TGCAGTGCTAGAGGCCGGGACAGGGGGCTGGATTCACCCCTCCACTTT. This translates into CSARGRDRGLDSPLHF.

The V gene is TRBV7-9, the J gene TRBJ2-1; maybe TRBD2 (5 bases). The CDR3 is 14 amino acids. V lost 3 bases and J lost 8, with 14 bases in between. Germline CDR1 and CDR2: SEHNR and FQNEAQ (reference sequence). Here the CDR3 reads CASSLATSAYEQFF. In nucleotides, the CDR3 is TGTGCCAGCAGCTTGGCCACTAGTGCGTATGAGCAGTTCTTC.

This clonotype was recorded a few times. J is TRBJ1-2 and V is TRBV6-5; 11 nucleotides match TRBD1. V shed 5 bases and J 4 bases; nucleotides not matched to a gene: 6. CDR1 and CDR2 (germline): MNHEY, SVGAGI. This CDR3 contains 15 residues. The CDR3: CASSNPGTGGYGYTF. The DNA of the CDR3 is TGTGCCAGCAGTAACCCCGGGACAGGGGGCTATGGCTACACCTTC.